A selection of T cell receptor beta chains follows, all from one sample in a study of identical twins. MiXCR was run by TCRdb on the 5' RACE reads, yielding one entry per CDR3 protein. The sample holds hundreds of thousands of distinct CDR3 sequences, roughly an eighth seen once. The same data also went into a second study, on yellow fever vaccine responses in identical twins.

Sequencing was done on a sample of PBMCs. The receptors derive from a woman aged 18-29 years in good health. Both conserved end residues are trimmed from each CDR3.

15	TRBV4-1	TRBJ2-3	ASSQLAGKDLTDTQY
12	TRBV7-3	TRBJ2-1	ASSLSSGTNEQF
13	TRBV25-1	TRBJ2-7	ASSEYPDSNYEQY
12	TRBV20-1	TRBJ2-5	SAREGLGPGTQY
12	TRBV20-1	TRBJ2-3	SATLVSGTDTQY
17	TRBV7-6	TRBJ2-1	ASSPQSASGGAAYNEQF
12	TRBV15	TRBJ2-7	ATSREDRPYEQY
13	TRBV7-9	TRBJ1-6	ASSLGQGSSTPLH
12	TRBV9	TRBJ2-7	ASSVEGYLDEQY
12	TRBV7-9	TRBJ2-5	ASSSTAGKETQY
14	TRBV6-5	TRBJ2-1	ASSYRTGGRYNEQF
13	TRBV5-1	TRBJ1-5	ASSLAGQVNQPQH
9	TRBV29-1	TRBJ2-1	SVPQAHEQF
12	TRBV5-1	TRBJ2-5	ASSSPPNQETQY